The TCR beta chain under discussion was sequenced for a study of Ad26.COV2.S vaccination and SARS-CoV-2 variants. Background on the study: This donor came from the COV1001 trial of Ad26.COV2.S.

Noted treatment: approximately 18 received Ad26.COV2.S at low or high dose, single or two shots; 5 received placebo; per-sample allocation not given. Each sample was drawn 63 days after the first injection (of vaccine or placebo). About this clone: Its matching antigen is unknown.

Assay: immunoSEQ multiplex PCR; the TCRdb copy retains only in-frame clones and omits some. Of approximately 300,000 clones listed, 85% to 90% were seen once; the top ten hold 1.5% to 2.5%. General study findings and limits: Vaccine and placebo recipients had similar non-spike TCR breadth.

Trimming cost V 3 bases and J 0 bases, with 10 bases left between them. CDR3 length: 15 residues. Germline CDR1 SGHRS, CDR2 YFSETQ. This receptor was taken from a person between 18 and 60 years old who received the Ad26.COV2.S COVID-19 vaccine or a placebo. The material was peripheral blood, obtained in a trial of Ad26.COV2.S vaccine versus placebo. The chain carries TRBV5-1 and TRBJ1-3; a weak D match, TRBD1 (6 bases). The CDR3 DNA is TGCGCCAGCAGCTATTCAGGGGACTCTGGAAACACCATATATTTT. It translates to CASSYSGDSGNTIYF.